This TCR beta chain was identified in a study of long-term antiretroviral therapy in people with HIV. Findings and caveats of the study: All blood samples came from the years 2004 to 2017, possibly under older ART regimens. Spans of CDR3 length were tighter for HIV repertoires than for controls. Clones that expanded before ART (that is, prior to treatment) dominated the repertoire at all time points.

Run at survey level, the immunoSEQ assay was version v3.0. The data were produced by immunoSEQ multiplex PCR, yet TCRdb's version contains in-frame clones alone and is incomplete. This table holds 9,500 to 11,000 clones, around four fifths found once. Each HIV-infected participant was given treatment in the United States. As regards this clone: Its antigen is as yet unknown.

The input for sequencing was unsorted PBMCs, taken less than 7.5 years after starting antiretroviral therapy. The sequence derives from a man aged 50 or older with HIV.

The CDR3 loop is CASSPPETLNTEAFF. The CDR3 region has the DNA TGTGCCAGCAGCCCCCCGGAGACCCTGAACACTGAAGCTTTCTTT. The rearrangement links TRBV7-9 to TRBJ1-1; no clear D. This CDR3 spans 15 amino acids. CDR1 is SEHNR, CDR2 FQNEAQ, per germline (reference sequence). Trimming removed 5 bases from V and 0 bases from J, with 13 bases in between.